This TCR beta chain comes out of a study of PD-1 blockade in classical Hodgkin lymphoma (dated by TCRdb to the early 2020s). Regarding the study in general: Nivolumab dosing was 3 mg/kg intravenously every 2 weeks, continuing until either disease progression or unacceptable toxicity. The study used CyTOF and TCR beta sequencing to define a peripheral blood immune signature of response to PD-1 blockade in classical Hodgkin lymphoma.

Summary of the overall study and its limitations: CD4+ but not CD8+ TCR diversity rose significantly by C4D1 (p=0.0027 vs p=0.16), most apparent in complete responders (p=0.02). Diversity was lower in patients who began nivolumab less than 1 year after ASCT, so these patients were left out of later analyses to avoid confounding by immune reconstitution. Baseline diversity similar to that of newly diagnosed patients was observed in trial patients achieving complete response, whereas significantly lower diversity was observed in partial responders and progressors. Only a single clinical trial cohort was studied, and what caused the repertoire differences, possibly disease activity or prior therapy, remained undefined. Baseline TCR diversity was reported to be lower in newly diagnosed patients than in healthy donors and to be lower still in relapsed/refractory patients.

Of note for this clone: Its antigen is currently not known. Per-nucleotide qualities are absent, and no much larger clonotype sits a single base away.

Counted from cysteine to phenylalanine, this CDR3 has 17 amino acids. The entry retains the CDR3 DNA only, 51 bases that are in frame from base 1. Trimming leaves V shorter by 4 bases and J shorter by 2 bases, with the junction holding 11 bases beyond the gene matches. According to the germline V gene (reference sequence), CDR1 reads LNHDA and CDR2 reads SQIVND. The Qiagen DNeasy kit was used to extract genomic DNA from unsorted PBMCs and from the negatively selected CD4+ and CD8+ fractions. Using primers that anneal to V and J segments, immunoSEQ multiplex PCR amplified the TCR beta CDR3 regions. A synthetic immune receptor repertoire was used to minimize amplification bias, and any residual bias was removed computationally once sequencing was done. From the authors' description of their analysis: Custom Python scripts were used to quantify repertoire diversity as the Shannon entropy index. Unsorted, CD4+ and CD8+ repertoires were examined separately, except in combined analyses, for which CD4+ and CD8+ sequences were merged in silico. Clonal expansion was defined as at least a 2-fold frequency increase after treatment relative to C1D1, with a pseudocount of 0.5 for undetected baseline clones. Singleton clones were defined as clones with 0 or 1 copy at C1D1, and non-singleton clones were defined as clones with 2 or more copies. By matching protein sequences in sorted samples from the same patient, clones expanded in unsorted samples were annotated as CD4+, CD8+ or unknown. Wilcoxon tests on paired samples were used to test diversity changes from C1D1 to C4D1. TCRdb stores this immuneACCESS table with in-frame sequences only. Part of the clones is absent; in the studies checked, under half of the shortfall reflects unresolved V genes, and no reason is known for the rest. That table is the source of V, J and clone size, and D and trimming were worked out from the DNA. The sample table records over 20,000 clones; approximately 73% of these occur just once. The leading ten clones occupy around a quarter of the sample.

According to the study, the label for this sample's time point signals: cycle 2 day 1 (C2D1) of nivolumab. Every trial patient had relapsed following autologous stem cell transplantation, and prior brentuximab vedotin exposure was what differed among cohorts A, B and C. A total of approximately 51 patients with relapsed/refractory classical Hodgkin lymphoma made up the trial cohort, and each patient's best overall response was complete response, partial response or progressive disease. Trial patients were treated with single-agent nivolumab in the multi-cohort phase II CheckMate 205 trial. An independent review committee assessed best overall response by applying the 2007 International Working Group response criteria. Trial PBMCs were obtained immediately prior to nivolumab initiation (C1D1) and on therapy at cycle 2 day 1 and cycle 4 day 1. Peripheral blood was collected in 8 mL Vacutainer Cell Preparation Tubes, from which PBMCs were isolated by centrifugation and then cryopreserved.

The TCR was taken from a human donor with classical Hodgkin lymphoma. The source material was peripheral blood mononuclear cells (PBMCs), sampled before the second cycle of nivolumab. The rearranged chain carries TRBV19 and TRBJ1-2; 9 bases in the middle match TRBD1. The bases are TGTGCCAGTAGTAACCGGGACAGGGCGCAGAAAAACTATGGCTACACCTTC. It specifies CASSNRDRAQKNYGYTF.